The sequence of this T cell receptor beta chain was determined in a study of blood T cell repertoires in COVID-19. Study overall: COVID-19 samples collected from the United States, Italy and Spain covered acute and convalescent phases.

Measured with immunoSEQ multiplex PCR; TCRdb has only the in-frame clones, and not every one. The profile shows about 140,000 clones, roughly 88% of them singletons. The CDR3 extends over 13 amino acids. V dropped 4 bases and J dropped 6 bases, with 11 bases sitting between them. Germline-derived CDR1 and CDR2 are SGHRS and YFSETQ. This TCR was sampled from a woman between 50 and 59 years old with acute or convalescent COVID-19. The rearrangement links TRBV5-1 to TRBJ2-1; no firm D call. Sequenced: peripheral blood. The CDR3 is CASSLQSTNEQFF. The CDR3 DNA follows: TGCGCCAGCAGCCTCCAATCTACCAATGAGCAGTTCTTC.